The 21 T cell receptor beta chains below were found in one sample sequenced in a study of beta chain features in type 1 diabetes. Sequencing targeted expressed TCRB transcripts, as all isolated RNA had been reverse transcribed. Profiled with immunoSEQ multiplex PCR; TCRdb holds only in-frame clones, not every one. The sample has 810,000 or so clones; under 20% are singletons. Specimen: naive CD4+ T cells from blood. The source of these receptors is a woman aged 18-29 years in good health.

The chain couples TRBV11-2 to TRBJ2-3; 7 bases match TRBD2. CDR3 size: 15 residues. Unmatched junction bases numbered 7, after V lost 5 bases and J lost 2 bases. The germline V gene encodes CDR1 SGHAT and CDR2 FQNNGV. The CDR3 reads CASSRRGGNTDTQYF. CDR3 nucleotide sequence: TGTGCCAGCAGCCGGCGGGGAGGGAACACAGATACGCAGTATTTT.

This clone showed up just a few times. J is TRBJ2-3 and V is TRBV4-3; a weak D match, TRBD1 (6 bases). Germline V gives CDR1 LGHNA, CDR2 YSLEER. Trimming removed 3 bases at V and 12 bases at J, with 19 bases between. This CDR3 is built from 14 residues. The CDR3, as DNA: TGCGCCAGCAGCCAGGCGACAGGTCAACGGCGACAGTATTTT. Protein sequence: CASSQATGQRRQYF.

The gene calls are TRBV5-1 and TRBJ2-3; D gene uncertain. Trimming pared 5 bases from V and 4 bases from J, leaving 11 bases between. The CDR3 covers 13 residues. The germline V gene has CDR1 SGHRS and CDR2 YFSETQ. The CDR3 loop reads CASSEVVADTQYF. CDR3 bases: TGCGCCAGCAGTGAGGTTGTCGCAGATACGCAGTATTTT.

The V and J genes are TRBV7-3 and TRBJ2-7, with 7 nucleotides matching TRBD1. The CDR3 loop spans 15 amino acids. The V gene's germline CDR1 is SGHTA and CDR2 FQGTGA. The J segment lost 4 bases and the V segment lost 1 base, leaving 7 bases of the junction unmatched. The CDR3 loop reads CASSLRGDRVYEQYF. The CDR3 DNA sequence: TGTGCCAGCAGCTTAAGAGGTGACAGGGTGTACGAGCAGTACTTC.

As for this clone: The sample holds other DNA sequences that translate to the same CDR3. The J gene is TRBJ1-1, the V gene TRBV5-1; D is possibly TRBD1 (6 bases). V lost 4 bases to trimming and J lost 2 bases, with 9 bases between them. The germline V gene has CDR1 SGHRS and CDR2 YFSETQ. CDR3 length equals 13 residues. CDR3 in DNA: TGCGCCAGCAGCCCGACAGGTAACACTGAAGCTTTCTTT. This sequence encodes CASSPTGNTEAFF.

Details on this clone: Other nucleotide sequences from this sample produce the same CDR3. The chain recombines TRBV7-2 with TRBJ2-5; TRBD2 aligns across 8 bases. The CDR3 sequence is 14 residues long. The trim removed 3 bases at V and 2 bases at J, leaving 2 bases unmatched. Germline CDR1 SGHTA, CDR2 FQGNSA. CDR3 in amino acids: CASSLAGGQETQYF. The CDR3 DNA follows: TGTGCCAGCAGCTTGGCGGGAGGACAAGAGACCCAGTACTTC. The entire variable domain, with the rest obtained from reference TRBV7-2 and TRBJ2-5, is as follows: GAGVSQSPSNKVTEKGKDVELRCDPISGHTALYWYRQSLGQGLEFLIYFQGNSAPDKSGLPSDRFSAERTGGSVSTLTIQRTQQEDSAVYLCASSLAGGQETQYFGPGTRLLVL.

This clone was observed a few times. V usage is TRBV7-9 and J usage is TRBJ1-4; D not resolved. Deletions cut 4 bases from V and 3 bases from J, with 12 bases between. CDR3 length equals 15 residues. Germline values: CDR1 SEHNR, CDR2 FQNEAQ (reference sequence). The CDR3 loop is CASSSFLSPNEKLFF. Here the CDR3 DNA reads TGTGCCAGCAGCTCCTTCCTTTCTCCTAATGAAAAACTGTTTTTT.

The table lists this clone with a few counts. The chain's CDR3 is CASSLVPAYEQYF. The CDR3 DNA sequence: TGTGCCAGCAGCTTAGTTCCAGCCTACGAGCAGTACTTC. This rearrangement joins TRBV11-3 to TRBJ2-7, with D uncertain. Between the trimmed V and J ends, which lost 1 base and 2 bases, there was a span of 6 bases. CDR1 and CDR2 from the germline V gene are SGHNT and YENEEA. The CDR3 totals 13 residues.

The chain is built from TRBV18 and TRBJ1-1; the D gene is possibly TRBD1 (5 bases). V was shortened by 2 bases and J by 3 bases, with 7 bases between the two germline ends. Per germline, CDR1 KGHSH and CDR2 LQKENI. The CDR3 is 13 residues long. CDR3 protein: CASSPDRYTEAFF. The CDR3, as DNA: TGTGCCAGCTCACCAGACAGATACACTGAAGCTTTCTTT.

CDR3 region: CASSIGLGQGARETQYF. CDR3 nucleotides: TGTGCCAGCAGTATTGGTCTGGGACAGGGGGCGAGGGAGACCCAGTACTTC. V usage is TRBV7-2 and J usage is TRBJ2-5; 12 bases match TRBD1. V trimming: 6 bases; J trimming: 5 bases; junction bases outside the gene matches: 13. CDR1 and CDR2 from the germline V gene are SGHTA and FQGNSA. The CDR3 is 17 amino acids.

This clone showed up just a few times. The CDR3 here is CATSRLAGAYNEQYF. The CDR3, as DNA: TGTGCCACCAGCAGGCTAGCGGGAGCGTACAACGAGCAGTACTTC. The V gene is TRBV15, the J gene TRBJ2-7, with 10 bases that match TRBD2. This CDR3 contains 15 residues. With V trimmed by 3 bases and J by 5 bases, 7 bases remained unmatched. In germline, CDR1 is LNHNV, CDR2 YYDKDF (reference sequence).

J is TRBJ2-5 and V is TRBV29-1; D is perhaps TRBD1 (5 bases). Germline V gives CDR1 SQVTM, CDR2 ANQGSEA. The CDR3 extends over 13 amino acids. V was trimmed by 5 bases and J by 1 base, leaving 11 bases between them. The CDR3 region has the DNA TGCAGCGTTTCAGGGAACATCCAAGAGACCCAGTACTTC. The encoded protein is CSVSGNIQETQYF. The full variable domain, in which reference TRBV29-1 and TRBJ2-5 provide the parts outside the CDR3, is SAVISQKPSRDICQRGTSLTIQCQVDSQVTMMFWYRQQPGQSLTLIATANQGSEATYESGFVIDKFPISRPNLTFSTLTVSNMSPEDSSIYLCSVSGNIQETQYFGPGTRLLVL.

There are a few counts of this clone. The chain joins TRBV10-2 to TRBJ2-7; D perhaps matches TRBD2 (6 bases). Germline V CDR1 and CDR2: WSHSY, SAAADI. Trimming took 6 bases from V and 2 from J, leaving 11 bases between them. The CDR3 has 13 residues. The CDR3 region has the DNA TGCGCCAGCAGCCGGGACTCGACCTACGAGCAGTACTTC. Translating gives CASSRDSTYEQYF.

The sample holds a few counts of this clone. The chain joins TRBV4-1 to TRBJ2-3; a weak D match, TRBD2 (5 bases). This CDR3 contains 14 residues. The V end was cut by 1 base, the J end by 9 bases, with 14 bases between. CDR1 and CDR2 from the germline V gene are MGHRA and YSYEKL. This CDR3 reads CASSQAEVGRTQYF. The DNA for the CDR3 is TGCGCCAGCAGCCAAGCTGAGGTAGGGAGAACGCAGTATTTT.

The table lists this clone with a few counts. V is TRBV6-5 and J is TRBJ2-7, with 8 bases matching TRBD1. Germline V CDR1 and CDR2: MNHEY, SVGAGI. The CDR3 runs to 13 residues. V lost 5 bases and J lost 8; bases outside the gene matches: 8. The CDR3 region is CASSQGRQGKQYF. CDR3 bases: TGTGCCAGCAGTCAAGGACGACAGGGGAAGCAGTACTTC.

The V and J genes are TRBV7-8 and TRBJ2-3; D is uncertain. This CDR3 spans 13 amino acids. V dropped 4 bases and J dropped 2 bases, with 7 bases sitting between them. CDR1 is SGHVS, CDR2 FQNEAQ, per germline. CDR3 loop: CASSSVNTDTQYF. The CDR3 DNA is TGTGCCAGCAGCTCAGTCAACACAGATACGCAGTATTTT.

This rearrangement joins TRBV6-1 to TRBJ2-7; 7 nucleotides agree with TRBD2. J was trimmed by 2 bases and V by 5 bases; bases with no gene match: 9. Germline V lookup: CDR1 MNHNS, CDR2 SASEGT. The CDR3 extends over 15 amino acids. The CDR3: CASSTLRTRAYEQYF. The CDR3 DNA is TGTGCCAGCAGTACCCTCCGGACTAGAGCCTACGAGCAGTACTTC.

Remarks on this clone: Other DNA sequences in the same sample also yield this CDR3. CDR3 nucleotide sequence: TGTGCCAGCAGTCCCGCAGGGGGGTACGAGCAGTACTTC. The encoded protein is CASSPAGGYEQYF. J is TRBJ2-7 and V is TRBV27, with D possibly being TRBD1 (7 bases). The V gene lost 5 bases and the J gene lost 4 bases, with 12 bases spanning the gap. CDR3 size: 13 residues. Germline-derived CDR1 and CDR2 are MNHEY and SMNVEV (reference sequence).

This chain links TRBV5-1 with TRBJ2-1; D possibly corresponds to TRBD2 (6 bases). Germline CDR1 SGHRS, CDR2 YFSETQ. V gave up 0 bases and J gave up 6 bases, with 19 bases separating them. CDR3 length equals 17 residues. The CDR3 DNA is TGCGCCAGCAGCTTGGCCGTCCAGGGTGCTAGCGTCAATGAGCAGTTCTTC. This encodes CASSLAVQGASVNEQFF.

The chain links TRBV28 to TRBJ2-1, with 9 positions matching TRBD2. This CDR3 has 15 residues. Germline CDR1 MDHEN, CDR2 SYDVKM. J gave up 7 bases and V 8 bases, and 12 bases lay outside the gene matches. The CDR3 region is CASEAGGAFGNEQFF. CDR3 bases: TGTGCCAGCGAAGCGGGAGGTGCTTTTGGTAATGAGCAGTTCTTC. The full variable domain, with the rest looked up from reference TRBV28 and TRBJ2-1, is DVKVTQSSRYLVKRTGEKVFLECVQDMDHENMFWYRQDPGLGLRLIYFSYDVKMKEKGDIPEGYSVSREKKERFSLILESASTNQTSMYLCASEAGGAFGNEQFFGPGTRLTVL.

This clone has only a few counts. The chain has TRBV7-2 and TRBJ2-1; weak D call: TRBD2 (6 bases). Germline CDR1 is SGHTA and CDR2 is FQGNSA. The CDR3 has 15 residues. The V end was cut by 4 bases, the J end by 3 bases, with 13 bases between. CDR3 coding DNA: TGTGCCAGCAGCTCCCTTAGCGGTGTCTACAATGAGCAGTTCTTC. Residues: CASSSLSGVYNEQFF.